The clone carrying this TCR beta chain has only a few counts. The target antigen is unknown. The data were taken from a study of human T cells and chemical hapten exposure. Turning to the study itself: Among samples, TCR yields varied mainly because of small differences in pooled library volume. Study-level points and caveats: Having alopecia, donors may respond immunologically unlike healthy people. Controls had significantly fewer large CDR3 similarity clusters than were formed by expanded TCRs.

The study used a library that attached unique molecular identifiers to individual cDNA molecules. MiXCR, applied by TCRdb to the RACE reads, yields one record per CDR3 protein. The sample has about 82,000 distinct CDR3 sequences; roughly 10% are singletons. The V and J ends lost 0 bases and 7 bases, in that order; junction bases with no gene match: 8. The CDR3 length is 15 residues. CDR1 and CDR2 from the germline V gene are DFQATT and SNEGSKA (reference sequence). As to time point: patch test 2, 6 weeks after DPC sensitization. Sample treatment: therapeutic diphenylcyclopropenone sensitization with weekly scalp DPC.

The rearrangement links TRBV20-1 to TRBJ2-4; the match to TRBD1 covers 8 bases. The sample in question was whole blood, obtained in connection with sensitization to the hapten diphenylcyclopropenone (DPC). The TCR sequence derives from a woman between 45 and 65 years old with alopecia areata. Some clones in this sample may be carry-over from other donors' samples. In nucleotides, the CDR3 is TGCAGTGCTAGAGATTTGCAGGGGGCGATGAACATTCAGTACTTC. Residues: CSARDLQGAMNIQYF.